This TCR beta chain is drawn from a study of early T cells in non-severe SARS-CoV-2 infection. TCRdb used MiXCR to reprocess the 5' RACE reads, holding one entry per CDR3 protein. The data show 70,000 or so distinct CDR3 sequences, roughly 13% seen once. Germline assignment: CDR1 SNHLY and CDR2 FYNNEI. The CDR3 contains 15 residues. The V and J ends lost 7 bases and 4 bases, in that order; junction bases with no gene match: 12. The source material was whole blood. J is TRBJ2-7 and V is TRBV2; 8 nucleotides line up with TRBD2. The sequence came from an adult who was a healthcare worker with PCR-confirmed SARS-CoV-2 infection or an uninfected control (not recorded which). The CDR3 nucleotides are TGTGCCAGCACCGGGGGGGACCTCCTCCTTTACGAGCAGTACTTC. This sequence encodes CASTGGDLLLYEQYF.